The table lists the clone carrying this T cell receptor beta chain with a count of one. The antigen is unknown. These data come from a study of PD-1 blockade in classical Hodgkin lymphoma. TCRdb's table, derived via immunoSEQ multiplex PCR, lists solely in-frame clones and lacks some. In the table there are 20,000 or so clones, roughly 90% of which are singletons. The time point was: cycle 4 day 1 (C4D1), after five to seven weeks of nivolumab. Exposure to brentuximab vedotin varied, and each patient had relapsed following autologous stem cell transplantation. The study, taken as a whole, reports: Later analyses included only patients treated at least 1 year post-ASCT.

Per germline, CDR1 SGHRS and CDR2 YFSETQ. The CDR3 length is 15 residues. Trimming took 4 bases from V and 2 from J, leaving 13 bases between them. Sequences were derived from peripheral blood mononuclear cells (PBMCs), sampled before the fourth cycle of nivolumab. This TCR was sampled from a human donor with classical Hodgkin lymphoma. The rearrangement joins TRBV5-1 to TRBJ2-4, with a weak D call TRBD1 (7 bases). Here the CDR3 reads CASSRDRDSKNIQYF. CDR3 sequence (DNA): TGCGCCAGCAGCAGAGACAGGGACTCCAAAAACATTCAGTACTTC.